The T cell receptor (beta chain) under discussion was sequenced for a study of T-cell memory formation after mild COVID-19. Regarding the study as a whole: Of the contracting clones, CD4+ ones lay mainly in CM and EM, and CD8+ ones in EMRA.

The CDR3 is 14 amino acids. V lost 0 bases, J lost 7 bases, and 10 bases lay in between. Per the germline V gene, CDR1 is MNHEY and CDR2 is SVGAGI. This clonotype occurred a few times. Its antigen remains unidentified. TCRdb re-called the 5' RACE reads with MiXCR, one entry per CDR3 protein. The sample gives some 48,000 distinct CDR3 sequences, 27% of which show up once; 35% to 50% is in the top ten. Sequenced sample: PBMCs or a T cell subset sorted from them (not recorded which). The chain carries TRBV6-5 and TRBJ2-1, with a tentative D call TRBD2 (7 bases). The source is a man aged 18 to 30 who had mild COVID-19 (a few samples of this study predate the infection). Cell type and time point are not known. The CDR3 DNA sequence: TGTGCCAGCAGTTACTCCGGGGGGCAGAATGAGCAGTTCTTC. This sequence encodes CASSYSGGQNEQFF.